The clone carrying this TCR beta chain was seen at least ten times. Germline V gene lookup returns CDR1 ENHRY and CDR2 SYGVKD. The CDR3 is made up of 15 amino acids. V was cut by 4 bases and J by 4 bases, with 15 bases left in between. The data stem from a study of CD8 T cells in ankylosing spondylitis. TCRdb reanalysed the 5' RACE reads using MiXCR and keeps one entry per CDR3 protein. The table includes around 180,000 distinct CDR3 sequences, around a sixth detected once. This sequence was found in a male donor between 5 and 29 years old with ankylosing spondylitis or in good health (not recorded which). Material for sequencing was blood, either unsorted or a sorted T cell fraction (not recorded which). The V gene is TRBV10-3, the J gene TRBJ2-3; TRBD1 or TRBD2 may be the D gene (7 bases each). The CDR3 DNA reads TGTGCCATCAGTGCCAGGGGAGGGGGCGCAGATACGCAGTATTTT. This translates into CAISARGGGADTQYF.